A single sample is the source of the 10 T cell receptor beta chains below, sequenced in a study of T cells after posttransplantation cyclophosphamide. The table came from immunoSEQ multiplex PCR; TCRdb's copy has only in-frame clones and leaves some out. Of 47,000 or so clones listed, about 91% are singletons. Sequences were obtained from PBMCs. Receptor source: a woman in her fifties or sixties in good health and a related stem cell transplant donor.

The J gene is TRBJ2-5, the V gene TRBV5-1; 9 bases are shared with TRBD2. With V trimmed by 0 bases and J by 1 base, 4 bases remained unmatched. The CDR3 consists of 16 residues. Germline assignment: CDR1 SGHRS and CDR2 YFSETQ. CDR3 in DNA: TGCGCCAGCAGCTTGGTGCGGGGGGGGGCCCAAGAGACCCAGTACTTC. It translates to CASSLVRGGAQETQYF. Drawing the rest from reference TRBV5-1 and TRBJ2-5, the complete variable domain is KAGVTQTPRYLIKTRGQQVTLSCSPISGHRSVSWYQQTPGQGLQFLFEYFSETQRNKGNFPGRFSGRQFSNSRSEMNVSTLELGDSALYLCASSLVRGGAQETQYFGPGTRLLVL.

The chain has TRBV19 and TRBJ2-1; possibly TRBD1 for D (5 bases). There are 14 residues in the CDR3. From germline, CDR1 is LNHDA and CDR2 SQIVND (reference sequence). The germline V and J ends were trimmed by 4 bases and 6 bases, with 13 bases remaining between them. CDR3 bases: TGTGCCAGTAGTACTCAGGGTAGACCCAATGAGCAGTTCTTC. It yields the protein CASSTQGRPNEQFF. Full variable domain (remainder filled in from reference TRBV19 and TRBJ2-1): DGGITQSPKYLFRKEGQNVTLSCEQNLNHDAMYWYRQDPGQGLRLIYYSQIVNDFQKGDIAEGYSVSREKKESFPLTVTSAQKNPTAFYLCASSTQGRPNEQFFGPGTRLTVL.

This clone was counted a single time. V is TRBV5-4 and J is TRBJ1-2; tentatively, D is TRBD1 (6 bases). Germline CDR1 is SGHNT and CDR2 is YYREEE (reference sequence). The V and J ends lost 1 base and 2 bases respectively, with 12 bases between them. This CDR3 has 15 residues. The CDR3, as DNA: TGTGCCAGCAGCTTGCAATCGGACAGCAACTATGGCTACACCTTC. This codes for CASSLQSDSNYGYTF.

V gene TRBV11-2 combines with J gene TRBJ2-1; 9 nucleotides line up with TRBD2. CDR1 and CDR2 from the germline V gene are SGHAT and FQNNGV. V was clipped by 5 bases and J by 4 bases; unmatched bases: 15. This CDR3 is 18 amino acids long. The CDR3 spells CASSIDAQAGGLYNEQFF. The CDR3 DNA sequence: TGTGCCAGCAGCATTGATGCTCAAGCGGGGGGACTGTACAATGAGCAGTTCTTC. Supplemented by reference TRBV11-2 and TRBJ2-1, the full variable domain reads EAGVAQSPRYKIIEKRQSVAFWCNPISGHATLYWYQQILGQGPKLLIQFQNNGVVDDSQLPKDRFSAERLKGVDSTLKIQPAKLEDSAVYLCASSIDAQAGGLYNEQFFGPGTRLTVL.

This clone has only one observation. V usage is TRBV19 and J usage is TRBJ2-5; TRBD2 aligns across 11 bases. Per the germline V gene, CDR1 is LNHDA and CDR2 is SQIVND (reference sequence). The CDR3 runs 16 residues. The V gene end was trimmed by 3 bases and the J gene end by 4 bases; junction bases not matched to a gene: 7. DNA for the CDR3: TGTGCCAGTAGTATTGTAGCGGGGGGGCAAGGAGAGACCCAGTACTTC. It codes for CASSIVAGGQGETQYF.

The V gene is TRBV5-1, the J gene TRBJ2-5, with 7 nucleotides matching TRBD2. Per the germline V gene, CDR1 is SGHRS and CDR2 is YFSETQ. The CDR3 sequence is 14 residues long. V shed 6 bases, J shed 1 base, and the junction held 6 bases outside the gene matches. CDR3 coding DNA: TGCGCCAGCAATCGGGGGACTATCCAAGAGACCCAGTACTTC. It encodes CASNRGTIQETQYF.

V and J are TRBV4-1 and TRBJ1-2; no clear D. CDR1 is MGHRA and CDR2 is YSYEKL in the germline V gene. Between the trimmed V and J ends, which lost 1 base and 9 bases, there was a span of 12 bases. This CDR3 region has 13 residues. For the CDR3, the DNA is TGCGCCAGCAGCCAAGCGGTGCCGATTAGCTACACCTTC. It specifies CASSQAVPISYTF.

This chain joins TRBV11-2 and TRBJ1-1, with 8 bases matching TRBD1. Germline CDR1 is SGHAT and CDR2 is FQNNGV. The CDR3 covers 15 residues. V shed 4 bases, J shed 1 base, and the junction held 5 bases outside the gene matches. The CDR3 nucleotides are TGTGCCAGCAGCTCATGGGACAGGCGGAACACTGAAGCTTTCTTT. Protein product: CASSSWDRRNTEAFF.

CDR3 sequence (DNA): TGCGCCAGCAGGGGACTAGTGGACGGGGAGCTGTTTTTT. This codes for CASRGLVDGELFF. This rearrangement joins TRBV5-1 to TRBJ2-2; TRBD2 matches at 8 bases. CDR3 size: 13 residues. V lost 5 bases and J lost 7; bases outside the gene matches: 4. The germline V gene has CDR1 SGHRS and CDR2 YFSETQ. The whole variable domain, remainder taken from reference TRBV5-1 and TRBJ2-2, is KAGVTQTPRYLIKTRGQQVTLSCSPISGHRSVSWYQQTPGQGLQFLFEYFSETQRNKGNFPGRFSGRQFSNSRSEMNVSTLELGDSALYLCASRGLVDGELFFGEGSRLTVL.

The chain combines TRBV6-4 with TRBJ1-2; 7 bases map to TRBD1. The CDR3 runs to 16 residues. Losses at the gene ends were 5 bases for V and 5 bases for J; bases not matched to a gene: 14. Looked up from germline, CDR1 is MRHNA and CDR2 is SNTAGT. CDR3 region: CASSPTPGQAEYGYTF. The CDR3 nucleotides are TGTGCCAGCAGTCCAACCCCCGGACAGGCGGAGTATGGCTACACCTTC.